These 10 T cell receptor beta chains share one sample of origin, sequenced in a study of OX40 agonist ivuxolimab in advanced cancers. Sequencing was performed with immunoSEQ multiplex PCR; in TCRdb, only in-frame clones are kept and a portion is missing. The data contain about 68,000 clones, around 83% of them singletons. The source material was CD4+ or CD8+ T cells sorted from blood, sampled in a trial of the OX40 agonist ivuxolimab. The receptors were sampled from an adult with an advanced solid tumor such as melanoma, head and neck, liver or kidney cancer.

The J gene is TRBJ2-3, the V gene TRBV7-6, with 9 bases that match TRBD1. This CDR3 region has 15 residues. Germline loops: CDR1 SGHVS, CDR2 FNYEAQ. V shed 4 bases, J shed 4 bases, and the junction held 6 bases outside the gene matches. The CDR3 here is CASSSYRGRSDTQYF. The DNA for the CDR3 is TGTGCCAGCAGCTCCTACAGGGGGCGATCAGATACGCAGTATTTT.

V and J are TRBV10-2 and TRBJ1-5; unclear D gene. CDR1 WSHSY and CDR2 SAAADI come from the germline V gene. CDR3 length: 14 residues. V lost 0 bases and J 5 bases, leaving 8 bases between the germline ends. CDR3 nucleotides: TGCGCCAGCAGTGAGTCAGGGAAGGATCAGCCCCAGCATTTT. It translates to CASSESGKDQPQHF.

The chain is built from TRBV6-1 and TRBJ1-2; possible D gene TRBD1, 5 bases. Germline CDR1 and CDR2: MNHNS and SASEGT. The CDR3 has 13 residues. V was shortened by 2 bases and J by 4 bases, with 8 bases between the two germline ends. The chain's CDR3 is CASSEWQGYGYTF. The CDR3 DNA sequence: TGTGCCAGCAGTGAATGGCAGGGCTATGGCTACACCTTC.

The chain uses TRBV10-2 and TRBJ1-4; TRBD1 aligns across 12 bases. The ends lost 4 bases at V and 4 bases at J; junction bases unmatched: 7. The CDR3 is made up of 17 amino acids. CDR1 is WSHSY and CDR2 is SAAADI in the germline V gene. This CDR3 reads CASSGGTGGGGNEKLFF. CDR3 nucleotides: TGCGCCAGCAGTGGCGGGACAGGGGGCGGAGGTAATGAAAAACTGTTTTTT.

This chain joins TRBV27 and TRBJ1-3, with D perhaps matching TRBD1 (5 bases). The germline CDR1 and CDR2 sequences are MNHEY and SMNVEV (reference sequence). The CDR3 sequence is 15 residues long. Trimming took 6 bases from V and 0 from J, leaving 12 bases between them. The CDR3 nucleotides read TGTGCCAGCAGGATTGGGGGAGTCTCTGGAAACACCATATATTTT. It yields the protein CASRIGGVSGNTIYF.

The chain couples TRBV4-2 to TRBJ2-3; D not certain. V was pared by 1 base and J by 2 bases, with 13 bases between. Germline V gene data show CDR1 as LGHNA and CDR2 as YNFKEQ. The CDR3 sequence is 16 residues long. Written as DNA, the CDR3 is TGTGCCAGCAGCCAAGCGTTTGGGGTATCCACAGATACGCAGTATTTT. The encoded protein is CASSQAFGVSTDTQYF.

This clone was observed a handful of times. The chain joins TRBV7-9 to TRBJ1-1; TRBD1 aligns across 8 bases. Germline loops: CDR1 SEHNR, CDR2 FQNEAQ (reference sequence). V was clipped by 0 bases and J by 11 bases; unmatched bases: 8. This CDR3 has 14 residues. CDR3 loop: CASSLAGQGSKAFF. CDR3 DNA: TGTGCCAGCAGCTTAGCCGGACAGGGTTCGAAGGCTTTCTTT.

The count of this clone is one. The CDR3 DNA sequence: TGTGCCAGCAGAGGTAGACAGAATCAGCCCCAGCATTTT. Encoded protein: CASRGRQNQPQHF. The chain recombines TRBV6-5 with TRBJ1-5, with a possible D match to TRBD1 (5 bases). Between the trimmed V and J ends, which lost 6 bases and 4 bases, there was a span of 10 bases. This CDR3 is 13 amino acids long. The germline gives CDR1 MNHEY, CDR2 SVGAGI.

With respect to this clone: This sample includes further DNA sequences coding for the same CDR3. The chain employs TRBV5-1 and TRBJ2-2; a possible D gene is TRBD1 (5 bases). Germline CDR1 is SGHRS and CDR2 is YFSETQ. Trimming removed 2 bases from V and 0 bases from J, with 8 bases in between. This CDR3 is built from 15 residues. The CDR3 is CASSFRDSNTGELFF. The DNA for the CDR3 is TGCGCCAGCAGCTTCAGGGATTCGAACACCGGGGAGCTGTTTTTT.

This clone was detected once. This rearrangement joins TRBV5-6 to TRBJ2-5, with 10 positions matching TRBD2. The trim removed 5 bases at V and 1 base at J, leaving 14 bases unmatched. This CDR3 comprises 18 residues. CDR1 is SGHDT, CDR2 YYEEEE, per germline. CDR3: CASRLLASGGQSQETQYF. The CDR3 DNA sequence: TGTGCCAGCAGGCTCTTGGCTAGCGGGGGCCAGAGCCAAGAGACCCAGTACTTC.